One sample yielded the 8 T cell receptor beta chains listed below, sequenced in a study of cytomegalovirus exposure and HLA in healthy donors. The repertoire was sequenced with immunoSEQ multiplex PCR; TCRdb's copy has only in-frame clones and lacks some. The sample shows about 60,000 clones, about 95% of them seen only once. The material sequenced was PBMCs. The receptors shown here come from a woman under 30 in good health and CMV-seronegative.

This chain uses TRBV28 with TRBJ1-1; no firm D call. CDR1 is MDHEN, CDR2 SYDVKM, per germline. The CDR3 length is 13 residues. The germline V and J ends were trimmed by 7 bases and 2 bases, with 11 bases remaining between them. The chain's CDR3 is CASTSGDNTEAFF. The CDR3 DNA reads as TGTGCCAGCACCTCCGGGGATAACACTGAAGCTTTCTTT.

The chain employs TRBV4-3 and TRBJ2-5; perhaps TRBD1 as D (6 bases). The CDR3 is made up of 14 amino acids. V lost 4 bases to trimming and J lost 5 bases, with 14 bases between them. Germline V lookup: CDR1 LGHNA, CDR2 YSLEER. CDR3 in amino acids: CASSRGSGEETQYF. The CDR3 bases are TGCGCCAGCAGCCGGGGGTCAGGGGAGGAGACCCAGTACTTC.

The V call is TRBV5-4, the J call TRBJ2-3, with no clear D. Germline CDR1 is SGHNT and CDR2 is YYREEE (reference sequence). Trimming left V 2 bases short and J 2 bases short, with 9 bases between. This CDR3 contains 14 residues. Here the CDR3 reads CASSLHRNTDTQYF. The CDR3, as DNA: TGTGCCAGCAGCTTACACCGAAACACAGATACGCAGTATTTT.

V and J are TRBV2 and TRBJ2-7; 10 nucleotides match TRBD1. The germline CDR1 and CDR2 sequences are SNHLY and FYNNEI. There are 13 residues in the CDR3. V gave up 9 bases and J gave up 9 bases; unmatched junction bases: 11. The CDR3 sequence is CASQGTGVLGQYF. CDR3 DNA: TGTGCCAGTCAGGGGACAGGGGTTCTTGGGCAGTACTTC.

The chain carries TRBV28 and TRBJ2-1; 7 positions agree with TRBD1. J gave up 10 bases and V 5 bases, and 8 bases lay outside the gene matches. Germline V CDR1 and CDR2: MDHEN, SYDVKM. CDR3 length: 13 amino acids. The CDR3 here is CASSPTGAREQFF. CDR3 DNA sequence: TGTGCCAGCAGTCCCACAGGGGCCAGAGAGCAGTTCTTC.

The chain recombines TRBV4-3 with TRBJ2-5, with 11 nucleotides matching TRBD2. Germline assignment: CDR1 LGHNA and CDR2 YSLEER. CDR3 length: 16 residues. The ends lost 0 bases at V and 11 bases at J; junction bases unmatched: 11. CDR3 sequence reads: CASSQDPGLAGGLQYF. The CDR3 DNA follows: TGCGCCAGCAGCCAAGATCCGGGGCTAGCGGGGGGCTTGCAGTACTTC.

V gene TRBV7-2 combines with J gene TRBJ2-2, with TRBD1 matching 7 bases. The germline gives CDR1 SGHTA, CDR2 FQGNSA. The trim removed 3 bases at V and 4 bases at J, leaving 5 bases unmatched. This CDR3 has 15 residues. CDR3: CASSFDRVGTGELFF. CDR3 coding DNA: TGTGCCAGCAGCTTTGACAGGGTGGGCACCGGGGAGCTGTTTTTT.

The J gene is TRBJ2-7, the V gene TRBV5-1, with 7 bases that match TRBD1. Unmatched junction bases numbered 14, after V lost 4 bases and J lost 4 bases. The CDR3 runs 16 residues. Germline values: CDR1 SGHRS, CDR2 YFSETQ. The CDR3 sequence: CASSVGARGWPYEQYF. For the CDR3, the DNA is TGCGCCAGCAGCGTGGGGGCCAGGGGGTGGCCTTACGAGCAGTACTTC.